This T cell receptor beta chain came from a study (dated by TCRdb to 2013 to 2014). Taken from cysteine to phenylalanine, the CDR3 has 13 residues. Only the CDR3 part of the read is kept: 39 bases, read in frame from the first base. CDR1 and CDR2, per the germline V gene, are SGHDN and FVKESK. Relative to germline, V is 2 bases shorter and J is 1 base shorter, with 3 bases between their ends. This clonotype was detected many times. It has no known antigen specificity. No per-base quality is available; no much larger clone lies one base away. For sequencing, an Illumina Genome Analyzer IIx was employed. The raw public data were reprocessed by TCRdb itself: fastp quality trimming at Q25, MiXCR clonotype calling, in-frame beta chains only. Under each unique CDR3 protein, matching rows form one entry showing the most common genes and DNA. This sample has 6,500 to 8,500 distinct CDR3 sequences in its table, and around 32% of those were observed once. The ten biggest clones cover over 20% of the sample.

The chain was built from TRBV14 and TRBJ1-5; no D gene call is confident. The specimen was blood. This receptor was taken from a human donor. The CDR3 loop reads CASSQSSNQPQHF. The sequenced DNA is TGTGCCAGCAGCCAATCCAGCAATCAGCCCCAGCATTTT.